Detailed here is one TCR beta chain. The CDR3 runs to 14 residues. The germline V gene encodes CDR1 MNHNS and CDR2 SASEGT. The V gene lost 7 bases and the J gene lost 0 bases, with 13 bases spanning the gap. Original analysis: As immunoSEQ supplied junction-only sequences (without quality scores), filtering differed. TCRdb's copy holds only in-frame clones and misses some; the assay was immunoSEQ multiplex PCR. V, J and clone size derive from that table, while D and trimming were established from the DNA sequence. The table includes 1 million to 1.3 million clones, around 82% detected once. The source of the sample is a study of shared clonotypes between healthy human individuals.

This TCR was recovered from a man aged 18 to 30 in good health. Some clones in this sample may be carry-over from other donors' samples. The rearrangement uses TRBV6-1 and TRBJ2-7; a possible D gene is TRBD1 (5 bases). The sample consisted of memory CD4+ T cells from PBMCs. Subset in this sample: CD45RA-negative fraction. The CDR3 here is CASKTTDSSYEQYF. Here the CDR3 DNA reads TGTGCCAGCAAGACCACCGACAGCTCCTACGAGCAGTACTTC.